The 25 T cell receptor beta chains below all came from one sample that was sequenced in a study of blood T cell repertoires in COVID-19. The repertoire was sequenced with immunoSEQ multiplex PCR; TCRdb's copy has only in-frame clones and lacks some. The profile shows some 400,000 clones, roughly 86% of them singletons. Sequenced material: peripheral blood. Receptor source: a woman in her thirties with COVID-19, enrolled during active disease.

The V call is TRBV3-1 (or the pseudogene TRBV3-2), the J call TRBJ1-1, with D possibly being TRBD1 (6 bases). The CDR3 loop spans 17 amino acids. V was shortened by 0 bases and J by 3 bases, with 17 bases between the two germline ends. The germline gives CDR1 LGHDT, CDR2 YNNKEL (reference sequence). In DNA form, the CDR3 reads TGTGCCAGCAGCCAAGAAGCGGCAGGGGAGGGGGACACTGAAGCTTTCTTT. This codes for CASSQEAAGEGDTEAFF.

This clone was counted between two and nine times. The rearrangement uses TRBV18 and TRBJ2-6; perhaps TRBD1 as D (5 bases). This CDR3 has 15 amino acids. CDR1 is KGHSH and CDR2 is LQKENI in the germline V gene. The V and J ends lost 6 bases and 3 bases respectively, with 12 bases between them. The CDR3 region is CASSLLGDGANVLTF. The CDR3 region has the DNA TGTGCCAGCTCGCTCTTAGGGGATGGGGCCAACGTCCTGACTTTC.

The chain joins TRBV27 to TRBJ1-1, with D uncertain. Trimming removed 6 bases from V and 2 bases from J, with 10 bases in between. This CDR3 is built from 13 residues. Germline CDR1 MNHEY, CDR2 SMNVEV (reference sequence). CDR3 nucleotides: TGTGCCAGCAGCCCGACTCGAAACACTGAAGCTTTCTTT. This encodes CASSPTRNTEAFF.

This chain joins TRBV2 and TRBJ1-5; D possibly corresponds to TRBD1 (5 bases). The V gene's germline CDR1 is SNHLY and CDR2 FYNNEI. Trimming cost V 6 bases and J 3 bases, with 12 bases left between them. The CDR3 has 14 residues. CDR3: CASSRRQPNQPQHF. Here the CDR3 DNA reads TGTGCCAGCAGCCGTAGACAGCCCAATCAGCCCCAGCATTTT.

V and J are TRBV27 and TRBJ2-3; D perhaps matches TRBD2 (6 bases). In germline, CDR1 is MNHEY, CDR2 SMNVEV (reference sequence). V was trimmed by 2 bases and J by 11 bases, leaving 17 bases between them. The CDR3 is 14 amino acids. Written as DNA, the CDR3 is TGTGCCAGCAGTTTAAAACTAGCTCCTGAGAGGCAGTATTTT. Protein product: CASSLKLAPERQYF.

The chain employs TRBV2 and TRBJ1-1; 8 bases fit TRBD1. The CDR3 has 13 residues. The V and J ends lost 3 bases and 6 bases, in that order; junction bases with no gene match: 3. Per germline, CDR1 SNHLY and CDR2 FYNNEI. Written as DNA, the CDR3 is TGTGCCAGCAGTGAGGAGACAGGGGCTGAAGCTTTCTTT. It specifies CASSEETGAEAFF.

The V and J genes are TRBV4-3 and TRBJ1-6; D possibly corresponds to TRBD1 (6 bases). The V end lost 0 bases, the J end lost 7 bases, and 10 bases lay between the germline ends. Germline-derived CDR1 and CDR2 are LGHNA and YSLEER. CDR3 length: 15 residues. The CDR3 DNA follows: TGCGCCAGCAGCCAAGATGGACAGTCAAATTCACCCCTCCACTTT. Its protein product is CASSQDGQSNSPLHF.

In the case of this clone: The same CDR3 arises from other DNA sequences in this sample as well. V and J are TRBV7-9 and TRBJ1-2; unclear D gene. The V and J ends lost 1 base and 0 bases respectively, with 6 bases between them. The CDR3 contains 14 residues. From germline, CDR1 is SEHNR and CDR2 FQNEAQ (reference sequence). The CDR3 DNA follows: TGTGCCAGCAGCTTAGGCGGAACTAACTATGGCTACACCTTC. This sequence encodes CASSLGGTNYGYTF.

V is TRBV6-5 and J is TRBJ2-1, with 9 bases fitting TRBD1. Germline CDR1 is MNHEY and CDR2 is SVGAGI. This CDR3 contains 15 residues. The V and J ends lost 5 bases and 7 bases, in that order; junction bases with no gene match: 9. The CDR3 is CASSTRGTGWNEQFF. The CDR3 DNA follows: TGTGCCAGCAGTACCCGCGGGACAGGGTGGAATGAGCAGTTCTTC.

This clone has a handful of counts. The chain couples TRBV5-5 to TRBJ1-3, with TRBD1 as a possible D gene (5 bases). Trimming took 4 bases from V and 2 from J, leaving 10 bases between them. Germline-derived CDR1 and CDR2 are SGHKS and YYEKEE (reference sequence). The CDR3 spans 14 residues. The CDR3 DNA follows: TGTGCCAGCAGCCTAGGGGTTACTGGAAACACCATATATTTT. Amino acids: CASSLGVTGNTIYF.

The genes are TRBV7-9 and TRBJ2-1; TRBD1 is a possible D gene (5 bases). This CDR3 contains 15 residues. Trimming stripped 1 base from V and 3 bases from J, with 10 bases between. CDR1 and CDR2 from the germline V gene are SEHNR and FQNEAQ (reference sequence). This CDR3 reads CASSLGRVDYNEQFF. CDR3 nucleotide sequence: TGTGCCAGCAGCTTAGGCAGGGTGGACTACAATGAGCAGTTCTTC.

The chain combines TRBV20-1 with TRBJ2-5; no clear D. Germline CDR1 reads DFQATT; CDR2 reads SNEGSKA (reference sequence). The ends were cut back, 7 bases at V and 2 bases at J, with 8 bases in the middle. The CDR3 runs to 11 residues. CDR3 DNA: TGCAGTGGAGAGAATCAAGAGACCCAGTACTTC. The encoded protein is CSGENQETQYF.

The genes are TRBV10-3 and TRBJ2-1; TRBD2 is a possible D gene (5 bases). Trimming stripped 2 bases from V and 0 bases from J, with 8 bases between. Germline assignment: CDR1 ENHRY and CDR2 SYGVKD. The CDR3 consists of 15 residues. The CDR3 protein is CAISEPGSSYNEQFF. In nucleotides, the CDR3 is TGTGCCATCAGTGAGCCGGGGAGCTCCTACAATGAGCAGTTCTTC.

The chain combines TRBV7-3 with TRBJ2-1; 11 nucleotides agree with TRBD1. Germline CDR1 SGHTA, CDR2 FQGTGA. This CDR3 contains 15 residues. Trimming cost V 2 bases and J 9 bases; bases outside gene matches: 6. The CDR3 sequence: CASSLGQGATLEQFF. CDR3 bases: TGTGCCAGCAGCTTAGGACAGGGGGCCACCCTTGAGCAGTTCTTC.

This chain uses TRBV6-5 with TRBJ2-1; 8 positions agree with TRBD2. The V gene end was trimmed by 9 bases and the J gene end by 0 bases; junction bases not matched to a gene: 4. From germline, CDR1 is MNHEY and CDR2 SVGAGI. This CDR3 comprises 14 residues. This CDR3 is CASGSGSSYNEQFF. As DNA, the CDR3 is TGTGCCAGTGGGAGCGGGAGCTCCTACAATGAGCAGTTCTTC.

The J gene is TRBJ2-1, the V gene TRBV7-2; 7 positions match TRBD2. With 8 bases clipped from V and 0 bases from J, the junction kept 4 bases outside the gene matches. CDR1 is SGHTA and CDR2 is FQGNSA in the germline V gene. This CDR3 region has 14 residues. The CDR3 bases are TGTGCCAGCGGCGGACTAGACTCCTACAATGAGCAGTTCTTC. Its translation: CASGGLDSYNEQFF. The full variable domain, with the rest looked up from reference TRBV7-2 and TRBJ2-1, is GAGVSQSPSNKVTEKGKDVELRCDPISGHTALYWYRQSLGQGLEFLIYFQGNSAPDKSGLPSDRFSAERTGGSVSTLTIQRTQQEDSAVYLCASGGLDSYNEQFFGPGTRLTVL.

This chain uses TRBV7-3 with TRBJ2-3; D uncertain. There are 14 residues in the CDR3. The ends were cut back, 5 bases at V and 4 bases at J, with 13 bases in the middle. Germline CDR1 and CDR2: SGHTA and FQGTGA. The CDR3 coding sequence is TGTGCCAGCAGCCCTATGAGAGGCGCAGATACGCAGTATTTT. Its protein is CASSPMRGADTQYF.

The CDR3 bases are TGTGCCAGCAGCTTGTATGGCAATCAGCCCCAGCATTTT. This translates into CASSLYGNQPQHF. V and J are TRBV7-2 and TRBJ1-5, with D uncertain. CDR3 length: 13 amino acids. Between the trimmed V and J ends, which lost 3 bases and 2 bases, there was a span of 5 bases. CDR1 is SGHTA, CDR2 FQGNSA, per germline.

The genes are TRBV19 and TRBJ2-1, with a possible D match to TRBD2 (5 bases). The CDR3 length is 14 residues. The V and J ends lost 7 bases and 15 bases respectively, with 25 bases between them. In germline, CDR1 is LNHDA, CDR2 SQIVND (reference sequence). Written as DNA, the CDR3 is TGTGCCAGTACCCTATCGGGAACAGACCCTTTAGCGTTCTTC. As protein: CASTLSGTDPLAFF.

This clone showed up just a few times. For the CDR3, the DNA is TGTGCCAGCAGTTACGGGCGGGACAGGATCACCGGGGAGCTGTTTTTT. Its translation: CASSYGRDRITGELFF. The gene calls are TRBV6-5 and TRBJ2-2; TRBD1 matches 8 bases. The CDR3 totals 16 residues. V shed 2 bases and J 4 bases; nucleotides not matched to a gene: 6. CDR1 and CDR2 from the germline V gene are MNHEY and SVGAGI.

The V call is TRBV5-1, the J call TRBJ1-2, with D uncertain. The CDR3 is 14 residues long. The V end was cut by 0 bases, the J end by 7 bases, with 13 bases between. Germline CDR1 SGHRS, CDR2 YFSETQ. The CDR3 DNA reads TGCGCCAGCAGCTTGGAAGCACTAAACGGTGGCTACACCTTC. It yields the protein CASSLEALNGGYTF.

CDR3 nucleotides: TGTGCCAGCAGCGTAGAAGGGGTTTTCACTGAGCAGTTCTTC. This translates into CASSVEGVFTEQFF. The chain carries TRBV9 and TRBJ2-1, with a weak D call TRBD1 (5 bases). With 0 bases removed from V and 9 bases from J, the gap between germline ends came to 13 bases. Per the germline V gene, CDR1 is SGDLS and CDR2 is YYNGEE. CDR3 size: 14 residues.

The rearrangement joins TRBV24-1 to TRBJ2-1, with a possible D match to TRBD1 (6 bases). The CDR3 extends over 15 amino acids. V was trimmed by 1 base and J by 12 bases, leaving 18 bases between them. The germline V gene encodes CDR1 KGHDR and CDR2 SFDVKD. The CDR3 here is CATSDFGTGEQGQFF. CDR3 DNA sequence: TGTGCCACCAGTGATTTCGGGACCGGGGAACAGGGGCAGTTCTTC.

V is TRBV10-2 and J is TRBJ2-5; D is unclear. The CDR3 covers 13 residues. Trimming pared 1 base from V and 7 bases from J, leaving 10 bases between. Germline V lookup: CDR1 WSHSY, CDR2 SAAADI. CDR3 nucleotide sequence: TGCGCCAGCAGTGAGTTCACTGCCCGGACCCAGTACTTC. As protein: CASSEFTARTQYF.

This clone appeared once. The V call is TRBV18, the J call TRBJ1-2; D remains unclear. CDR1 KGHSH and CDR2 LQKENI come from the germline V gene. Trimming removed 2 bases at V and 0 bases at J, with 10 bases between. The CDR3 runs 15 residues. This chain's CDR3 is CASSPGGDTNYGYTF. The CDR3 bases are TGTGCCAGCTCACCAGGCGGGGATACTAACTATGGCTACACCTTC.